This T cell receptor beta chain is drawn from a study of blood T cell repertoires in COVID-19. Here immunoSEQ multiplex PCR was the method, and the copy in TCRdb shows in-frame clones only, minus some. The sample lists around 100,000 clones, 65% to 90% occurring once. Cohort 3 donors were reported recovered after two negative PCRs, clearance, or symptom resolution. Sequenced material: PBMCs or T cells enriched from blood (not recorded which). This receptor was obtained from a woman between 45 and 65 years old who had recovered from COVID-19.

In DNA form, the CDR3 reads TGTGCCAGCAGCGAGGTAGGGGTGAACACTGAAGCTTTCTTT. This encodes CASSEVGVNTEAFF. V is TRBV7-6 and J is TRBJ1-1, with D tentatively TRBD1 (5 bases). Germline V lookup: CDR1 SGHVS, CDR2 FNYEAQ. The CDR3 covers 14 residues. The V gene lost 5 bases and the J gene lost 0 bases, with 10 bases spanning the gap.